Listed below are T cell receptor beta chains from one sample, sequenced in a study of response to subunit inactivated influenza vaccine. From the RT-PCR reads, TCRdb called clonotypes with MiXCR, one entry per CDR3 protein. The sample contains more than 600,000 distinct CDR3 sequences, around a sixth of which appear only once. Specimen: PBMCs from blood, collected 5 to 6 days after vaccination. These receptors were taken from a man aged 50-59 years who received an inactivated influenza vaccine. The CDR3 runs from the conserved cysteine through the conserved F or W. D genes are given only for firm matches. Clone size, where shown, is once, few, many, or a class for clones that have expanded.

v_gene,d_gene,abundance,j_gene,CDR3aa,CDR3nt
TRBV28,NA,NA,TRBJ2-3,CASSLAPQTDTQYF,TGTGCCAGCAGTTTAGCACCACAGACAGATACGCAGTATTTT
TRBV29-1,NA,few,TRBJ1-3,CSADDVVGNTIYF,TGCAGCGCCGACGATGTGGTTGGAAACACCATATATTTT
TRBV6-2/TRBV6-3,NA,few,TRBJ2-7,CASRRGQTYEQYF,TGTGCCAGCAGACGGGGACAAACCTACGAGCAGTACTTC
TRBV11-2,NA,NA,TRBJ2-7,CASSSVVLRGRETYEQYF,TGTGCCAGCAGCTCCGTAGTGCTTAGGGGGAGGGAAACTTACGAGCAGTACTTC
TRBV5-1,NA,NA,TRBJ1-2,CASSLGPPDLYGYTF,TGCGCCAGCAGCTTGGGACCGCCCGATCTCTATGGCTACACCTTC
TRBV29-1,TRBD1,NA,TRBJ1-2,CSVASTGQGGNYGYTF,TGCAGCGTTGCGTCTACGGGACAGGGGGGAAACTATGGCTACACCTTC
TRBV12-3/TRBV12-4,NA,few,TRBJ1-3,CASSYRRRNTIYF,TGTGCCAGCAGTTACCGACGGAGAAACACCATATATTTT
TRBV10-1,NA,NA,TRBJ2-3,CASSESRDTDTQYF,TGCGCCAGCAGTGAGTCCAGGGATACAGATACGCAGTATTTT
TRBV7-2,NA,few,TRBJ2-1,CASSVQTRSSYNEQFF,TGTGCCAGCAGCGTCCAAACTCGCAGCTCCTACAATGAGCAGTTCTTC
TRBV5-1,NA,few,TRBJ2-1,CASSHSRYNEQFF,TGCGCCAGCAGCCATAGCCGTTACAATGAGCAGTTCTTC
TRBV18,NA,NA,TRBJ2-5,CASSPLGQRETQYF,TGTGCCAGCTCACCATTGGGGCAAAGAGAGACCCAGTACTTC
TRBV5-1,NA,NA,TRBJ1-2,CASSQNSGTSYGYTF,TGCGCCAGCAGCCAAAACTCCGGGACGTCGTATGGCTACACCTTC